This T cell receptor beta chain is drawn from a study of T cell responses to AZD1222 COVID-19 vaccine. Across the whole study: Second-dose groups at about 4 or about 12 weeks were pooled.

TCRdb's copy holds only in-frame clones and misses some; the assay was immunoSEQ multiplex PCR. Counted here are about 110,000 clones, roughly 90% occurring once; the ten biggest clones make up less than 4.5%. Concerning this clone itself: Its antigen is as yet unknown.

Overall study findings and caveats: At study baseline, merely roughly 6 AZD1222 recipients were seropositive. Sampling captured repertoires only after the peak T cell response.

With 3 bases removed from V and 3 bases from J, the gap between germline ends came to 5 bases. This CDR3 has 11 residues. The germline V gene encodes CDR1 DFQATT and CDR2 SNEGSKA (reference sequence). The sample consisted of peripheral blood, taken on day 0 of AZD1222 vaccination. This clonotype was sampled from an adult in good health. V gene TRBV20-1 combines with J gene TRBJ1-2; D unclear. CDR3 coding DNA: TGCAGTGCTAGTGAGGACTATGGCTACACCTTC. It encodes CSASEDYGYTF.